This T cell receptor beta chain was documented in a study of blood T cell repertoires in COVID-19. Whole-study context: Sources were T cells, B-cell-depleted T cells, or PBMCs; the material itself was cDNA or gDNA.

Patients at the Seattle site were enrolled during active infection and followed longitudinally. Assay: immunoSEQ multiplex PCR; the TCRdb copy retains only in-frame clones and omits some. Of around 94,000 clones listed, roughly 92% are singletons. CDR3 length: 14 residues. V was pared by 6 bases and J by 1 base, with 11 bases between. The germline gives CDR1 SGHDT, CDR2 YYEEEE. This chain connects TRBV5-6 to TRBJ1-3; D is perhaps TRBD1 (5 bases). The sequence came from a woman aged 45-60 years with COVID-19, enrolled during active disease. The sequenced sample was peripheral blood. The CDR3 loop reads CASNWRGSGNTIYF. DNA for the CDR3: TGTGCCAGCAACTGGAGGGGATCTGGAAACACCATATATTTT.